These T cell receptor beta chains were read from a single sample in a study of identical twins. TCRdb fed the 5' RACE reads into MiXCR, producing one record per CDR3 protein. The sample lists 700,000 or so distinct CDR3 sequences, over 8.5% seen once, with 0.98% in the top ten. Separately, the same data were catalogued under a study of yellow fever vaccine responses in identical twins.

Sequences were obtained from PBMCs. The receptors here all came from a woman aged 18-35 years in good health. The CDR3 runs from the conserved cysteine through the conserved F or W. A D gene is named only where the DNA matches it firmly. Clone size is given for some rows only: seen once, a few or many times, or a class if the clone is expanded.

NA	TRBV12-3/TRBV12-4	TRBJ2-7	NA	CAIARASRSYEQYF	TGTGCCATCGCTAGGGCTAGCAGATCCTACGAGCAGTACTTC
NA	TRBV28	TRBJ2-7	TRBD1	CASSLSTGTGRLSSYEQYF	TGTGCCAGCAGTTTATCGACCGGGACAGGCCGATTAAGCTCCTACGAGCAGTACTTC
NA	TRBV20-1	TRBJ2-1	TRBD2	CSARLPSGRNEQFF	TGCAGTGCTAGACTCCCTAGCGGGAGGAATGAGCAGTTCTTC
once	TRBV14	TRBJ2-7	TRBD2	CASSQSGGLAGGRIYEQYF	TGTGCCAGCAGCCAAAGTGGAGGACTAGCGGGAGGGCGGATCTACGAGCAGTACTTC
few	TRBV7-9	TRBJ1-4	NA	CASSIQGFDEKLFF	TGTGCCAGCAGCATACAGGGTTTTGATGAAAAACTGTTTTTT
NA	TRBV27	TRBJ2-7	TRBD1	CASSDRESWYEQYF	TGTGCCAGCAGTGACAGGGAATCTTGGTACGAGCAGTACTTC
few	TRBV29-1	TRBJ2-5	NA	CSVFISYETQYF	TGCAGCGTTTTCATCTCGTACGAGACCCAGTACTTC
NA	TRBV29-1	TRBJ2-5	NA	CSGRQVVGETQYF	TGCAGCGGCCGACAGGTGGTTGGAGAGACCCAGTACTTC
NA	TRBV15	TRBJ2-5	NA	CATSRDNQFQETQYF	TGTGCCACCAGCAGAGATAATCAGTTCCAAGAGACCCAGTACTTC
many	TRBV12-3/TRBV12-4	TRBJ2-5	NA	CASRSQETQYF	TGTGCCAGCCGGAGCCAAGAGACCCAGTACTTC
NA	TRBV3-1	TRBJ1-1	TRBD1	CASSSYGQGDTEAFF	TGTGCCAGCAGCTCCTACGGACAGGGGGACACTGAAGCTTTCTTT
few	TRBV20-1	TRBJ2-5	TRBD2	CSASGGALETQYF	TGCAGTGCTAGCGGGGGGGCCTTGGAGACCCAGTACTTC
NA	TRBV7-9	TRBJ2-7	TRBD1	CASSSSTGGGEQYF	TGTGCCAGCAGCTCTTCGACAGGGGGCGGCGAGCAGTACTTC
NA	TRBV9	TRBJ2-7	TRBD2	CASSSRLAGSDEQYF	TGTGCCAGCAGCTCGAGACTAGCGGGAAGCGACGAGCAGTACTTC
few	TRBV7-9	TRBJ1-6	TRBD1	CASSFHRDSSNSPLHF	TGTGCCAGCAGCTTCCACCGGGACAGCTCAAATTCACCCCTCCACTTT
few	TRBV11-2	TRBJ2-1	NA	CASSLGSKNEQFF	TGTGCCAGCAGCTTAGGTTCGAAGAATGAGCAGTTCTTC
few	TRBV3-1	TRBJ1-1	NA	CASSQFTSRGLVTEAFF	TGTGCCAGCAGCCAATTTACGTCAAGGGGTTTAGTGACTGAAGCTTTCTTT
many	TRBV12-3/TRBV12-4	TRBJ2-5	TRBD2	CASRTGGGGETQYF	TGTGCCAGCAGGACGGGAGGGGGTGGAGAGACCCAGTACTTC
few	TRBV7-2	TRBJ2-7	NA	CASSPYRATYEQYF	TGTGCCAGCAGCCCCTACAGAGCAACCTACGAGCAGTACTTC
few	TRBV19	TRBJ2-1	NA	CASSIFAGVNEQFF	TGTGCCAGTAGTATTTTTGCAGGGGTCAATGAGCAGTTCTTC
many	TRBV29-1	TRBJ2-2	TRBD2	CSVGWLAGAGELFF	TGCAGCGTTGGATGGCTAGCGGGAGCCGGGGAGCTGTTTTTT
NA	TRBV2	TRBJ2-5	NA	CASTGDQETQYF	TGTGCCAGCACAGGGGACCAAGAGACCCAGTACTTC
NA	TRBV12-3/TRBV12-4	TRBJ2-5	TRBD1	CASSLGGGLYETQYF	TGTGCCAGCAGTTTAGGAGGGGGCCTCTACGAGACCCAGTACTTC